This T cell receptor beta chain is from a study of blood T cell repertoires in COVID-19. For the study at large: Sites across the United States, Italy and Spain contributed samples from acute and convalescent COVID-19. T cells, B-cell-depleted T cells, or PBMCs supplied cDNA or gDNA.

Profiling relied on immunoSEQ multiplex PCR, and the TCRdb table lists in-frame clones only, not all of them. This table has 300,000 to 450,000 clones, around 84% appearing once. V was shortened by 5 bases and J by 4 bases, with 15 bases between the two germline ends. CDR1 is LNHDA and CDR2 is SQIVND in the germline V gene (reference sequence). The CDR3 length is 14 residues. This sequence originates from a human donor in a cohort sampled during active COVID-19. What was sequenced was peripheral blood. The chain carries TRBV19 and TRBJ2-7; a weak D match, TRBD2 (6 bases). CDR3 region: CASSGLGGSYEQYF. CDR3 in DNA: TGTGCCAGTAGTGGTTTGGGGGGTTCATACGAGCAGTACTTC.